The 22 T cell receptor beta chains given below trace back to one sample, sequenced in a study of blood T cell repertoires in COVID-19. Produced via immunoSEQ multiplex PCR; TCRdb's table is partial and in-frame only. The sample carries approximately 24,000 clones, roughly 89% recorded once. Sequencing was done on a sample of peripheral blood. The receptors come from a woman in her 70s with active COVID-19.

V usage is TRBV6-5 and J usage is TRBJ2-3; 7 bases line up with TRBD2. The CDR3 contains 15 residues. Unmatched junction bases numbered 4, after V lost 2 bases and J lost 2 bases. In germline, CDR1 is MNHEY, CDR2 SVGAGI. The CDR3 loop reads CASSYRDYPTDTQYF. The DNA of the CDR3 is TGTGCCAGCAGTTACCGGGACTATCCCACAGATACGCAGTATTTT.

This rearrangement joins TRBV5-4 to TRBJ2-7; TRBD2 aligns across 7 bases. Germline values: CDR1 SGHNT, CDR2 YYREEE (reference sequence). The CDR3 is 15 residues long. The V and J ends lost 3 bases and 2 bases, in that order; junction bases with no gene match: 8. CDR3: CASSYKGLKTYEQYF. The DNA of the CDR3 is TGTGCCAGCAGCTACAAGGGACTAAAGACCTACGAGCAGTACTTC.

CDR3 sequence reads: CAISAGQFYGYTF. The CDR3 bases are TGTGCCATCAGTGCCGGACAGTTCTATGGCTACACCTTC. V and J are TRBV10-3 and TRBJ1-2; possible D gene TRBD1, 6 bases. Germline lookup yields CDR1 ENHRY and CDR2 SYGVKD. The CDR3 has 13 residues. The germline V and J ends were trimmed by 4 bases and 4 bases, with 10 bases remaining between them.

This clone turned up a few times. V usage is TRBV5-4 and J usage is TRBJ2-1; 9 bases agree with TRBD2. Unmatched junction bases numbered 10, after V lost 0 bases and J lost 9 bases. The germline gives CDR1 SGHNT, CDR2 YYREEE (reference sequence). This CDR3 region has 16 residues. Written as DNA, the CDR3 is TGTGCCAGCAGCTTGGATGGCGGGGGGGCTCCCCGTGAGCAGTTCTTC. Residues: CASSLDGGGAPREQFF.

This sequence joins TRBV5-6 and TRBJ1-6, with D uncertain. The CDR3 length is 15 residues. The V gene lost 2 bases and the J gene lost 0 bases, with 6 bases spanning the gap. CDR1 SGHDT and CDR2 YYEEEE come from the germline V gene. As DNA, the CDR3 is TGTGCCAGCAGCTTAAGGAGCTCCTATAATTCACCCCTCCACTTT. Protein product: CASSLRSSYNSPLHF.

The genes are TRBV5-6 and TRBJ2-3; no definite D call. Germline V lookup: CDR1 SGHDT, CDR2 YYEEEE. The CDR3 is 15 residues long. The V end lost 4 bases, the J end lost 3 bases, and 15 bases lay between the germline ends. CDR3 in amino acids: CASSRTPQQTDTQYF. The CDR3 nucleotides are TGTGCCAGCAGCAGAACGCCCCAACAGACAGATACGCAGTATTTT. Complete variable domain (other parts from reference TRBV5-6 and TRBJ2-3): DAGVTQSPTHLIKTRGQQVTLRCSPKSGHDTVSWYQQALGQGPQFIFQYYEEEERQRGNFPDRFSGHQFPNYSSELNVNALLLGDSALYLCASSRTPQQTDTQYFGPGTRLTVL.

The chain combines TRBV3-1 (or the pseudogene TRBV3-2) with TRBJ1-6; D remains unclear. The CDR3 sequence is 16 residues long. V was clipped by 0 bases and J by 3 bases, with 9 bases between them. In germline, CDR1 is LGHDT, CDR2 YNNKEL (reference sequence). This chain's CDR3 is CASSQDFGDYNSPLHF. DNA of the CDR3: TGTGCCAGCAGCCAAGATTTCGGGGACTATAATTCACCCCTCCACTTT.

This CDR3 reads CASTEGGNTEAFF. In DNA form, the CDR3 reads TGTGCCAGCACCGAGGGAGGCAACACTGAAGCTTTCTTT. The chain links TRBV2 to TRBJ1-1; D unclear. Germline CDR1 is SNHLY and CDR2 is FYNNEI. Trimming shortened V by 7 bases and J by 2 bases, and 11 bases separated the two germline ends. The CDR3 has 13 amino acids. Variable domain in full (rest from reference TRBV2 and TRBJ1-1): EPEVTQTPSHQVTQMGQEVILRCVPISNHLYFYWYRQILGQKVEFLVSFYNNEISEKSEIFDDQFSVERPDGSNFTLKIRSTKLEDSAMYFCASTEGGNTEAFFGQGTRLTVV.

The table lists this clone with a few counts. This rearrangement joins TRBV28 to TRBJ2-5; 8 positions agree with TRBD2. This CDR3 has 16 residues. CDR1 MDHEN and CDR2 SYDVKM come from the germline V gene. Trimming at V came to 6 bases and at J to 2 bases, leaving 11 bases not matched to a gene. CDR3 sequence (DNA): TGTGCCAGCAGCCCTAGAGACTTAGCGGGGCAAGAGACCCAGTACTTC. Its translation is CASSPRDLAGQETQYF.

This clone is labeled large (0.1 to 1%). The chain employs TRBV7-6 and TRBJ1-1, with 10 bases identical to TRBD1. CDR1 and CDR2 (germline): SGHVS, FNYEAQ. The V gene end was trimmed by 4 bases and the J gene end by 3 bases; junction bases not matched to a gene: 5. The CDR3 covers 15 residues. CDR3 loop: CASSSRTGGYTEAFF. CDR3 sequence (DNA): TGTGCCAGCAGCTCCAGGACAGGGGGATACACTGAAGCTTTCTTT.

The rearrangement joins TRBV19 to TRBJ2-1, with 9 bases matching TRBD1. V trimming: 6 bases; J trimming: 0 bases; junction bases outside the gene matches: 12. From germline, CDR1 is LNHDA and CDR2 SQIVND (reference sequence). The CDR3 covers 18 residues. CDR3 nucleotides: TGTGCCAGTAGCCCCGGACAGGGGCCCTTACCCTCCTACAATGAGCAGTTCTTC. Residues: CASSPGQGPLPSYNEQFF.

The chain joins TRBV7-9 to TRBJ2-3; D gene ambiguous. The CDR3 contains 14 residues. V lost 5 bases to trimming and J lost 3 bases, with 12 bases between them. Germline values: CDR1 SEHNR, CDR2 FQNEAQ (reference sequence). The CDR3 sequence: CASSPQTTTDTQYF. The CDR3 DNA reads TGTGCCAGCAGCCCTCAGACAACAACAGATACGCAGTATTTT.

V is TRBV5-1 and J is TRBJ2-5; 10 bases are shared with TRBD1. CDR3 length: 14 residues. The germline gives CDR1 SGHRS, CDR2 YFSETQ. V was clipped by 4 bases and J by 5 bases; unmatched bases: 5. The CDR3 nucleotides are TGCGCCAGCAGCGAAGACAGGGGGCTGGAGACCCAGTACTTC. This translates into CASSEDRGLETQYF.

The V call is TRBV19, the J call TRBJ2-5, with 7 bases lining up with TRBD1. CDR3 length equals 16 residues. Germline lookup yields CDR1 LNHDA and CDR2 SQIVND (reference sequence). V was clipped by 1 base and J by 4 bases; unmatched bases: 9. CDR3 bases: TGTGCCAGTAGTATAGCCCCCGAGGGGGCAGGAGAGACCCAGTACTTC. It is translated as CASSIAPEGAGETQYF.

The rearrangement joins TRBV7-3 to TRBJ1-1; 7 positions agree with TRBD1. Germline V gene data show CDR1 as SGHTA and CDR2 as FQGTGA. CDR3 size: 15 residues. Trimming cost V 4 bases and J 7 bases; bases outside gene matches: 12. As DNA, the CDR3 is TGTGCCAGCAGCTCCAGCCCTGGGACAGCGGTTGAAGCTTTCTTT. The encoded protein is CASSSSPGTAVEAFF.

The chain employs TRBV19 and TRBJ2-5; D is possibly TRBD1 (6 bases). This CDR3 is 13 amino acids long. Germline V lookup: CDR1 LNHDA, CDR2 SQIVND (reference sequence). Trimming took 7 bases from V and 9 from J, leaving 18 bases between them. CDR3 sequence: CASNPGRAGAQYF. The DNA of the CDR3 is TGTGCCAGTAATCCCGGCAGGGCAGGGGCCCAGTACTTC.

The CDR3 spells CASSPRGDEQFF. In nucleotides, the CDR3 is TGCGCCAGCAGCCCGCGCGGGGATGAGCAGTTCTTC. The chain combines TRBV4-3 with TRBJ2-1, with a tentative D call TRBD2 (6 bases). CDR1 is LGHNA, CDR2 YSLEER, per germline. V was trimmed by 4 bases and J by 8 bases, leaving 9 bases between them. The CDR3 runs to 12 residues.

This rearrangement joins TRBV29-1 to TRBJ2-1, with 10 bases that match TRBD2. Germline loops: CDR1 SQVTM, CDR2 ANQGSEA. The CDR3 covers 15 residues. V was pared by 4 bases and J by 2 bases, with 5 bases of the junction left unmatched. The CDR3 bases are TGCAGCGTTGGGAGTCTAGCGGGGGCCTACAATGAGCAGTTCTTC. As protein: CSVGSLAGAYNEQFF.

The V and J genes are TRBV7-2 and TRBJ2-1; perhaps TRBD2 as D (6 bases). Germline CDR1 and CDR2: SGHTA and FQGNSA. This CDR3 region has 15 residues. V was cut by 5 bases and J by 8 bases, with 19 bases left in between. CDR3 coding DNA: TGTGCCAGCAGCACATCCCCCCAAAGCGGGCATGAGCAGTTCTTC. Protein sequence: CASSTSPQSGHEQFF.

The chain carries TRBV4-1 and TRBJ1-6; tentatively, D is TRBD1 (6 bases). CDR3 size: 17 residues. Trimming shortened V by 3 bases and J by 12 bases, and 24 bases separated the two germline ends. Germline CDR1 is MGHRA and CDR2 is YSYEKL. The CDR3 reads CASSQPWAGAKRKPLHF. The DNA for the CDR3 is TGCGCCAGCAGCCAGCCGTGGGCAGGGGCCAAGAGAAAACCCCTCCACTTT.

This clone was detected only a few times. The CDR3 DNA is TGTGCCACTTGGGGCAGAACGTTCTATGGCTACACCTTC. It is translated as CATWGRTFYGYTF. The chain uses TRBV6-5 and TRBJ1-2; a possible D gene is TRBD1 (5 bases). There are 13 residues in the CDR3. V lost 10 bases and J 4 bases, leaving 16 bases between the germline ends. Germline V gives CDR1 MNHEY, CDR2 SVGAGI.

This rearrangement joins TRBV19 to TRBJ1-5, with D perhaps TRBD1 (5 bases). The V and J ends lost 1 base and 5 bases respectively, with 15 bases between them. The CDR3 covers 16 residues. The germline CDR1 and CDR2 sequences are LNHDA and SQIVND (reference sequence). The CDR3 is CASSIGGSGNYQPQHF. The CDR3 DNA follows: TGTGCCAGTAGTATAGGTGGGTCAGGGAACTATCAGCCCCAGCATTTT.